What follows are 8 T cell receptor beta chains derived from one specimen sequenced in a study of cytotoxic CD8 clonotypes in ibrutinib-treated CLL. Here immunoSEQ multiplex PCR was the method, and the copy in TCRdb shows in-frame clones only, minus some. The data hold approximately 300,000 clones, with around four fifths observed a single time. The sequencing here drew on PBMCs, taken before ibrutinib treatment. These receptor sequences come from a human donor with chronic lymphocytic leukemia.

V usage is TRBV7-3 and J usage is TRBJ1-1; D unresolved. Germline CDR1 SGHTA, CDR2 FQGTGA. The CDR3 length is 14 residues. V was trimmed by 1 base and J by 5 bases, leaving 11 bases between them. The CDR3 sequence: CASSLRKGGTEAFF. The CDR3 nucleotides read TGTGCCAGCAGCTTAAGGAAGGGTGGAACTGAAGCTTTCTTT.

The V call is TRBV6-5, the J call TRBJ2-3, with D unclear. This CDR3 is built from 14 residues. V lost 6 bases to trimming and J lost 0 bases, with 10 bases between them. In germline, CDR1 is MNHEY, CDR2 SVGAGI. As DNA, the CDR3 is TGTGCCAGCAGACAGAGAAGAAGCACAGATACGCAGTATTTT. It codes for CASRQRRSTDTQYF.

This CDR3 reads CASSRRPGLMDNQPQHF. CDR3 nucleotide sequence: TGTGCCAGCAGCCGCCGTCCGGGGCTTATGGACAATCAGCCCCAGCATTTT. The V and J genes are TRBV7-6 and TRBJ1-5; TRBD1 might be the D (5 bases). Germline CDR1 and CDR2: SGHVS and FNYEAQ. The CDR3 length is 17 residues. The V gene lost 5 bases and the J gene lost 3 bases, with 20 bases spanning the gap.

This clone was seen more than once but under ten times. This chain joins TRBV28 and TRBJ1-5, with 8 bases that match TRBD1. The J segment lost 6 bases and the V segment lost 3 bases, leaving 7 bases of the junction unmatched. The CDR3 totals 15 residues. The germline V gene encodes CDR1 MDHEN and CDR2 SYDVKM. CDR3 DNA sequence: TGTGCCAGCAGTTTGGGGGGACAGGATCGTCAGCCCCAGCATTTT. This translates into CASSLGGQDRQPQHF.

Turning to this clone: The junction differs from germline at one of its ends, possibly a read error. The V and J genes are TRBV7-7 and TRBJ2-7; D perhaps matches TRBD1 (5 bases). In germline, CDR1 is SSHAT, CDR2 FNYEAQ (reference sequence). This CDR3 has 13 residues. The CDR3 region has the DNA TGTGCTAGCAGCTTAGCAGGGTCGGACGAGCAGTACTTC. It codes for CASSLAGSDEQYF.

The chain uses TRBV9 and TRBJ2-5; D call uncertain. CDR3 size: 15 residues. The V gene lost 0 bases and the J gene lost 2 bases, with 11 bases spanning the gap. Germline V gene data show CDR1 as SGDLS and CDR2 as YYNGEE. CDR3 bases: TGTGCCAGCAGCGTAGCGGAACAGTTTCAAGAGACCCAGTACTTC. Translating gives CASSVAEQFQETQYF.

The chain has TRBV7-2 and TRBJ2-3, with 9 positions matching TRBD2. The CDR3 extends over 17 amino acids. The junction had 8 bases not matched to a gene; V was cut back by 0 bases and J by 4 bases. Germline CDR1 SGHTA, CDR2 FQGNSA. The DNA for the CDR3 is TGTGCCAGCAGCTTAGCCTTGGGCGGGAGGGGACCAGATACGCAGTATTTT. It specifies CASSLALGGRGPDTQYF.

The chain has TRBV7-2 and TRBJ2-7; no clear D gene. This CDR3 is built from 12 residues. V dropped 1 base and J dropped 2 bases, with 3 bases sitting between them. CDR1 and CDR2 from the germline V gene are SGHTA and FQGNSA. The CDR3 loop reads CASSLGTYEQYF. CDR3 DNA: TGTGCCAGCAGCTTAGGCACCTACGAGCAGTACTTC.